This T cell receptor beta chain was recovered during a study of cytomegalovirus exposure and HLA in healthy donors. PCR used 60 Vbeta primers and 13 Jbeta primers. Method: immunoSEQ multiplex PCR; TCRdb's copy keeps in-frame clones and lacks some. The sample data list under 90,000 clones. This clonotype was obtained from a man aged 45 to 65 in good health and CMV-seropositive. Specimen: PBMCs.

In nucleotides, the CDR3 is TGTGCCTGGAGCCGGCCGGGAGCCCCGCGGAATACGCAGTATTTT. Its protein product is CAWSRPGAPRNTQYF. The chain is built from TRBV30 and TRBJ2-3; a weak D match, TRBD2 (6 bases). The CDR3 runs to 15 residues. Trimming removed 3 bases from V and 7 bases from J, with 20 bases in between. The V gene's germline CDR1 is GTSNPN and CDR2 SVGIG (reference sequence).